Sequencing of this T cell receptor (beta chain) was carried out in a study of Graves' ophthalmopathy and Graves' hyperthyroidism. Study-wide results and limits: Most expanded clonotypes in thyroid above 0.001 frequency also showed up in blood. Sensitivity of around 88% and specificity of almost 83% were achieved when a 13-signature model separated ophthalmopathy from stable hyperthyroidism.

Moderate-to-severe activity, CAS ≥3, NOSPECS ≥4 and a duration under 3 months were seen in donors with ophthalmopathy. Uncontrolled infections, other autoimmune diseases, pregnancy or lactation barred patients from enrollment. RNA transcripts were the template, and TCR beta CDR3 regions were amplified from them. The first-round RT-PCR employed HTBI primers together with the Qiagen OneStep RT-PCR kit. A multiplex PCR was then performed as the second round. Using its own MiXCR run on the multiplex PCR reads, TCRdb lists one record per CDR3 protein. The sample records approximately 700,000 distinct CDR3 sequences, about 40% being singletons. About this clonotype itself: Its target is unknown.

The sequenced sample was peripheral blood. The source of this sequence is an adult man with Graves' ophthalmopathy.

The CDR3 loop reads CASSRGQGATGELFF. Written as DNA, the CDR3 is TGCGCCAGCAGCCGGGGACAGGGGGCGACCGGGGAGCTGTTTTTT. This chain links TRBV4-3 with TRBJ2-2; TRBD1 matches 12 bases. The junction had 2 bases not matched to a gene; V was cut back by 4 bases and J by 5 bases. CDR3 length: 15 residues. Germline V CDR1 and CDR2: LGHNA, YSLEER.